One sample yielded the 21 T cell receptor beta chains listed below, sequenced in a study of blood T cell repertoires in COVID-19. Generated by immunoSEQ multiplex PCR, the TCRdb table keeps only in-frame clones and is missing some. Among approximately 500,000 clones listed, roughly 91% were seen once. The sample taken for sequencing was peripheral blood. The receptors stem from a woman between 45 and 60 years old with COVID-19, enrolled during active disease.

In this sample, this clone turned up once. This sequence joins TRBV24-1 and TRBJ1-5; D may be TRBD1 (6 bases). Trimming stripped 3 bases from V and 1 base from J, with 18 bases between. CDR1 and CDR2 from the germline V gene are KGHDR and SFDVKD. The CDR3 contains 18 residues. This chain's CDR3 is CATSDTPPDSGSNQPQHF. CDR3 nucleotide sequence: TGTGCCACCAGTGATACCCCCCCGGACAGTGGGAGCAATCAGCCCCAGCATTTT.

The J gene is TRBJ1-1, the V gene TRBV6-6, with D possibly TRBD1 on 5 matching bases. V lost 0 bases and J lost 4, with 15 bases in between. Germline V gives CDR1 MNHNY, CDR2 SVGAGI (reference sequence). The CDR3 extends over 16 amino acids. Here the CDR3 reads CASSYSSGQGSTEAFF. DNA of the CDR3: TGTGCCAGCAGTTACTCGAGCGGGCAGGGAAGCACTGAAGCTTTCTTT.

The rearrangement uses TRBV9 and TRBJ2-5; 11 nucleotides line up with TRBD1. Losses at the gene ends were 4 bases for V and 3 bases for J; bases not matched to a gene: 5. Per germline, CDR1 SGDLS and CDR2 YYNGEE. This CDR3 has 15 amino acids. CDR3 sequence (DNA): TGTGCCAGCAGCCCTCGGACAGGGGGCGAAGAGACCCAGTACTTC. It encodes CASSPRTGGEETQYF. Complete variable domain (other parts from reference TRBV9 and TRBJ2-5): DSGVTQTPKHLITATGQRVTLRCSPRSGDLSVYWYQQSLDQGLQFLIQYYNGEERAKGNILERFSAQQFPDLHSELNLSSLELGDSALYFCASSPRTGGEETQYFGPGTRLLVL.

The genes are TRBV5-4 and TRBJ1-1; D unclear. CDR1 is SGHNT, CDR2 YYREEE, per germline (reference sequence). The CDR3 covers 13 residues. V gave up 4 bases and J gave up 5 bases, with 12 bases separating them. CDR3 in DNA: TGTGCCAGCAGCCCTCGCTCGGGGACTGAAGCTTTCTTT. This gives the protein CASSPRSGTEAFF.

This clone has just a few counts. The chain links TRBV5-1 to TRBJ1-2; D is undetermined. Germline V lookup: CDR1 SGHRS, CDR2 YFSETQ. The V end lost 4 bases, the J end lost 3 bases, and 16 bases lay between the germline ends. The CDR3 length is 15 residues. Here the CDR3 DNA reads TGCGCCAGCAGCCCAAGTGGAGAAAGGCACTATGGCTACACCTTC. Translation gives CASSPSGERHYGYTF.

The chain employs TRBV6-6 and TRBJ1-1; D might be TRBD1 (6 bases). Between the trimmed V and J ends, which lost 5 bases and 7 bases, there was a span of 11 bases. This CDR3 comprises 12 residues. Germline loops: CDR1 MNHNY, CDR2 SVGAGI (reference sequence). The CDR3 here is CASSPRQVEAFF. CDR3 coding DNA: TGTGCCAGCAGTCCTCGACAGGTTGAAGCTTTCTTT.

The chain is built from TRBV29-1 and TRBJ2-1, with a possible D match to TRBD1 (6 bases). Deletions cut 6 bases from V and 10 bases from J, with 19 bases between. Germline CDR1 SQVTM, CDR2 ANQGSEA. This CDR3 contains 13 residues. The CDR3 sequence is CSVGPSRGNEQFF. The DNA for the CDR3 is TGCAGCGTCGGGCCGAGCAGGGGCAACGAGCAGTTCTTC.

The genes are TRBV29-1 and TRBJ1-3; 7 bases fit TRBD1. V lost 4 bases and J lost 4; bases outside the gene matches: 7. This CDR3 has 14 amino acids. From germline, CDR1 is SQVTM and CDR2 ANQGSEA. CDR3 sequence reads: CSVGGGASGNTIYF. As DNA, the CDR3 is TGCAGCGTTGGAGGGGGCGCTTCCGGAAACACCATATATTTT.

The chain combines TRBV30 with TRBJ1-2, with TRBD1 matching 7 bases. V gave up 1 base and J gave up 8 bases; unmatched junction bases: 7. The CDR3 totals 13 residues. Germline assignment: CDR1 GTSNPN and CDR2 SVGIG (reference sequence). DNA for the CDR3: TGTGCCTGGAGTGGGACAGGTTACGGGGGCTACACCTTC. It is translated as CAWSGTGYGGYTF.

The chain is built from TRBV25-1 and TRBJ1-1; D remains ambiguous. The V gene's germline CDR1 is MGHDK and CDR2 SYGVNS. The germline V and J ends were trimmed by 2 bases and 1 base, with 11 bases remaining between them. The CDR3 loop spans 15 amino acids. The CDR3 DNA is TGTGCCAGCAGTGAAATCTACAGTCCGAACACTGAAGCTTTCTTT. Its translation: CASSEIYSPNTEAFF.

The chain combines TRBV6-6 with TRBJ1-2; TRBD1 matches 11 bases. Germline loops: CDR1 MNHNY, CDR2 SVGAGI (reference sequence). This CDR3 comprises 15 residues. Unmatched junction bases numbered 8, after V lost 5 bases and J lost 6 bases. CDR3 DNA sequence: TGTGCCAGCAGTACCTGGGACAGGGGGTCACATGGCTACACCTTC. Its protein is CASSTWDRGSHGYTF.

This rearrangement joins TRBV19 to TRBJ1-2; no reliable D call. The CDR3 covers 11 residues. In germline, CDR1 is LNHDA, CDR2 SQIVND (reference sequence). Trimming took off 3 bases at V and 10 bases at J, with 9 bases between the two ends. The CDR3 sequence: CASSMGRHYTF. The CDR3 region has the DNA TGTGCCAGTAGTATGGGCAGGCACTACACCTTC.

The gene calls are TRBV14 and TRBJ1-4; maybe TRBD1 (5 bases). Germline-derived CDR1 and CDR2 are SGHDN and FVKESK. Trimming left V 1 base short and J 6 bases short, with 15 bases between. The CDR3 loop spans 16 amino acids. DNA for the CDR3: TGTGCCAGCAGCCAAGGCTTTTCCCCGGGGGATGAAAAACTGTTTTTT. This encodes CASSQGFSPGDEKLFF.

The chain is built from TRBV2 and TRBJ2-2; 10 bases match TRBD1. Germline V lookup: CDR1 SNHLY, CDR2 FYNNEI. J gave up 3 bases and V 8 bases, and 3 bases lay outside the gene matches. This CDR3 region has 14 residues. The DNA for the CDR3 is TGTGCCAGCGGGACAGGGGAGGACACCGGGGAGCTGTTTTTT. This gives the protein CASGTGEDTGELFF. Combining the CDR3 with reference TRBV2 and TRBJ2-2 gives the whole variable domain EPEVTQTPSHQVTQMGQEVILRCVPISNHLYFYWYRQILGQKVEFLVSFYNNEISEKSEIFDDQFSVERPDGSNFTLKIRSTKLEDSAMYFCASGTGEDTGELFFGEGSRLTVL.

V is TRBV27 and J is TRBJ1-1, with TRBD1 matching 11 bases. CDR3 length: 15 residues. Germline V gene data show CDR1 as MNHEY and CDR2 as SMNVEV (reference sequence). Trimming cost V 2 bases and J 5 bases; bases outside gene matches: 4. DNA of the CDR3: TGTGCCAGCAGTTTAGCCGGACAGGGGGCGACTGAAGCTTTCTTT. Translation: CASSLAGQGATEAFF.

CDR3: CASSQAPGQGTHEQYF. In nucleotides, the CDR3 is TGCGCCAGCAGCCAAGCACCAGGACAGGGGACCCACGAGCAGTACTTC. J is TRBJ2-7 and V is TRBV4-1; the match to TRBD1 covers 9 bases. Germline CDR1 reads MGHRA; CDR2 reads YSYEKL. V dropped 1 base and J dropped 5; count of bases not matched to a gene: 9. The CDR3 totals 16 residues.

This chain joins TRBV30 and TRBJ1-2, with D unresolved. Germline CDR1 GTSNPN, CDR2 SVGIG (reference sequence). Trimming shortened V by 2 bases and J by 7 bases, and 8 bases separated the two germline ends. The CDR3 is made up of 11 amino acids. In DNA, the CDR3 is TGTGCCTGGAGTATGGCCTTTGGCTACACCTTC. As protein: CAWSMAFGYTF.

The chain links TRBV6-6 to TRBJ1-1; possible D gene TRBD1, 6 bases. V was cut by 7 bases and J by 8 bases, with 11 bases left in between. Germline loops: CDR1 MNHNY, CDR2 SVGAGI (reference sequence). The CDR3 runs to 11 residues. Here the CDR3 reads CASTGGREAFF. In nucleotides, the CDR3 is TGTGCCAGCACGGGGGGGCGAGAAGCTTTCTTT.

The rearrangement joins TRBV3-1 (or the pseudogene TRBV3-2) to TRBJ2-3; perhaps TRBD2 as D (5 bases). CDR1 and CDR2 from the germline V gene are LGHDT and YNNKEL (reference sequence). V lost 4 bases, J lost 0 bases, and 14 bases lay in between. The CDR3 runs 16 residues. For the CDR3, the DNA is TGTGCCAGCAGCCTAGCTAGCCCCCTAAGCACAGATACGCAGTATTTT. Translation gives CASSLASPLSTDTQYF.

The chain recombines TRBV7-9 with TRBJ1-2; TRBD1 matches at 9 bases. V trimming: 2 bases; J trimming: 8 bases; junction bases outside the gene matches: 12. The germline V gene encodes CDR1 SEHNR and CDR2 FQNEAQ (reference sequence). The CDR3 contains 16 residues. In nucleotides, the CDR3 is TGTGCCAGCAGCTTACTGCCGGGACAGGGTTTGAGGGGCTACACCTTC. Its protein is CASSLLPGQGLRGYTF.

The sample holds one count of this clone. The J gene is TRBJ2-2, the V gene TRBV6-1, with 9 bases aligning to TRBD2. The germline V gene has CDR1 MNHNS and CDR2 SASEGT. The CDR3 totals 15 residues. J lost 5 bases, V lost 2 bases, and 3 bases had no gene match. CDR3 bases: TGTGCCAGCAGTGAATTAGCGGGGGTAACCGGGGAGCTGTTTTTT. Translating gives CASSELAGVTGELFF.